This T cell receptor beta chain was retrieved from a study of blood T cell repertoires in COVID-19. In the study's own analysis: Reference gene primer amplification gave estimated nucleated cell counts. TCRdb's copy holds only in-frame clones and misses some; the assay was immunoSEQ multiplex PCR. V and J calls and clone size come straight from that table; D and trimming were deduced from the DNA. The table includes approximately 200,000 clones, approximately 89% detected once. Everyone who took part was roughly 18 to 89 years old, and they came from roughly 25 US areas. Cohorts were assigned according to the clinical history that participants reported. V lost 4 bases to trimming and J lost 1 base, with 11 bases between them. The CDR3 covers 13 residues. Germline CDR1 and CDR2: SQVTM and ANQGSEA.

The chain combines TRBV29-1 with TRBJ2-7; D possibly corresponds to TRBD1 (6 bases). Sample: PBMCs or T cells enriched from blood (not recorded which). This TCR came from a woman in her thirties or forties with acute COVID-19. The CDR3 DNA reads TGCAGCGTTGTACAGGGTGGTTCCTACGAGCAGTACTTC. This sequence encodes CSVVQGGSYEQYF.